Presented here are 16 T cell receptor beta chains from one specimen sequenced in a study of cytomegalovirus exposure and HLA in healthy donors. Primers for the PCR totalled 60 Vbeta and 13 Jbeta. TCRdb's table, derived via immunoSEQ multiplex PCR, lists solely in-frame clones and lacks some. This table holds 160,000 or so clones, roughly 90% found once. Sequences were obtained from PBMCs. These receptors were collected from a woman under 30 in good health and CMV-seronegative.

Only one count was recorded for this clone. The chain employs TRBV29-1 and TRBJ2-3, with TRBD2 identical over 7 bases. This CDR3 spans 13 amino acids. Germline V CDR1 and CDR2: SQVTM, ANQGSEA. V was pared by 7 bases and J by 1 base, with 5 bases of the junction left unmatched. Here the CDR3 reads CSAERGGTDTQYF. CDR3 DNA: TGCAGCGCTGAGCGGGGTGGCACAGATACGCAGTATTTT.

The gene calls are TRBV9 and TRBJ1-2; tentatively, D is TRBD1 (6 bases). CDR1 and CDR2 from the germline V gene are SGDLS and YYNGEE. Trimming stripped 4 bases from V and 2 bases from J, with 15 bases between. The CDR3 extends over 15 amino acids. CDR3 region: CASSSRTVGNYGYTF. The CDR3 DNA reads as TGTGCCAGCAGCTCCCGGACAGTGGGGAACTATGGCTACACCTTC.

This sequence joins TRBV11-1 and TRBJ2-7; maybe TRBD1 (5 bases). Germline assignment: CDR1 SGHAT and CDR2 FQDESV (reference sequence). V gave up 5 bases and J gave up 4 bases, with 24 bases separating them. This CDR3 spans 17 amino acids. Here the CDR3 DNA reads TGTGCCAGCAGCACCCGACCTTCCAGGGAAAAATCATACGAGCAGTACTTC. Its translation is CASSTRPSREKSYEQYF.

V is TRBV27 and J is TRBJ1-6; TRBD1 is a possible D gene (5 bases). This CDR3 is built from 13 residues. The V gene lost 5 bases and the J gene lost 7 bases, with 9 bases spanning the gap. Germline V lookup: CDR1 MNHEY, CDR2 SMNVEV (reference sequence). CDR3 protein: CASSLRQNSPLHF. The CDR3 DNA reads TGTGCCAGCAGTCTCCGACAGAATTCACCCCTCCACTTT.

A single count supports this clone. The rearrangement uses TRBV7-3 and TRBJ1-1; TRBD1 matches 9 bases. Per the germline V gene, CDR1 is SGHTA and CDR2 is FQGTGA. V shed 2 bases and J 3 bases; nucleotides not matched to a gene: 7. CDR3 length: 16 amino acids. The CDR3 DNA reads TGTGCCAGCAGCTTATTTGGGACAGGGATATACACTGAAGCTTTCTTT. Amino acids: CASSLFGTGIYTEAFF.

This clone has just a few counts. The V gene is TRBV5-1, the J gene TRBJ2-1; 7 bases fit TRBD2. The length of the CDR3 is 15 residues. The V gene's germline CDR1 is SGHRS and CDR2 YFSETQ. Germline trimming cut 3 bases from V and 7 bases from J; bases unmatched to any gene: 10. The CDR3 DNA reads TGCGCCAGCAGCTCCGATGGGGGGAGGGCTAATGAGCAGTTCTTC. Translation: CASSSDGGRANEQFF.

J is TRBJ2-7 and V is TRBV4-2, with 8 bases aligning to TRBD2. The germline V gene encodes CDR1 LGHNA and CDR2 YNFKEQ. The V segment lost 5 bases and the J segment 4 bases; nucleotides outside the gene matches: 7. The CDR3 has 14 residues. The CDR3 sequence is CASSEGAGGYEQYF. DNA for the CDR3: TGTGCCAGCAGCGAAGGGGCGGGAGGATACGAGCAGTACTTC.

This clone was recorded only once. The V gene is TRBV5-1, the J gene TRBJ1-1; D is perhaps TRBD1 (6 bases). This CDR3 is 15 amino acids long. The V gene lost 4 bases and the J gene lost 8 bases, with 21 bases spanning the gap. Germline CDR1 is SGHRS and CDR2 is YFSETQ. CDR3 DNA sequence: TGCGCCAGCAGCCCATTCGGCAGGGGATCTGCCGAAGCTTTCTTT. Its translation is CASSPFGRGSAEAFF.

This chain uses TRBV6-4 with TRBJ1-2; the match to TRBD1 covers 9 bases. CDR1 and CDR2 (germline): MRHNA, SNTAGT. This CDR3 is 14 amino acids long. Germline trimming cut 10 bases from V and 4 bases from J; bases unmatched to any gene: 10. CDR3 amino acids: CANSYRDRVYGYTF. The CDR3 DNA follows: TGTGCCAACAGCTACCGGGACAGGGTCTATGGCTACACCTTC.

J is TRBJ2-1 and V is TRBV6-1; possibly TRBD1 for D (6 bases). This CDR3 has 18 amino acids. Germline lookup yields CDR1 MNHNS and CDR2 SASEGT. The V and J ends lost 3 bases and 0 bases respectively, with 18 bases between them. The CDR3 spells CASSDGQLQISSYNEQFF. DNA of the CDR3: TGTGCCAGCAGTGATGGACAGCTCCAGATCAGCTCCTACAATGAGCAGTTCTTC.

The rearrangement joins TRBV11-2 to TRBJ2-1; D not certain. This CDR3 region has 15 residues. Germline V gene sequence: CDR1 SGHAT, CDR2 FQNNGV. V was trimmed by 3 bases and J by 0 bases, leaving 9 bases between them. The CDR3 reads CASSFVTGSYNEQFF. The DNA for the CDR3 is TGTGCCAGCAGCTTTGTAACTGGCTCCTACAATGAGCAGTTCTTC.

This chain links TRBV4-1 with TRBJ2-5; 8 bases fit TRBD1. Germline CDR1 and CDR2: MGHRA and YSYEKL. The CDR3 consists of 16 residues. The trim removed 2 bases at V and 5 bases at J, leaving 10 bases unmatched. The CDR3 DNA reads as TGCGCCAGCAGCCAAAAATTGGACAGGGTATCTGAGACCCAGTACTTC. Residues: CASSQKLDRVSETQYF.

This sequence joins TRBV19 and TRBJ2-6, with a possible D match to TRBD2 (5 bases). The germline V gene encodes CDR1 LNHDA and CDR2 SQIVND (reference sequence). The CDR3 loop spans 16 amino acids. V gave up 3 bases and J gave up 3 bases, with 12 bases separating them. CDR3 coding DNA: TGTGCCAGTAGTATTACGCGCCGGGGTGGGGCCAACGTCCTGACTTTC. The encoded protein is CASSITRRGGANVLTF.

This clone was seen just once. The CDR3: CASSLSGSNTEAFF. The CDR3 DNA is TGTGCCAGCAGCTTATCAGGGTCGAACACTGAAGCTTTCTTT. The chain has TRBV7-2 and TRBJ1-1, with D possibly being TRBD1 (5 bases). CDR3 length: 14 residues. The germline CDR1 and CDR2 sequences are SGHTA and FQGNSA. The ends were cut back, 2 bases at V and 1 base at J, with 8 bases in the middle.

J is TRBJ1-2 and V is TRBV7-8, with 9 nucleotides matching TRBD1. CDR1 SGHVS and CDR2 FQNEAQ come from the germline V gene. The CDR3 is 14 residues long. Trimming at V came to 5 bases and at J to 5 bases, leaving 6 bases not matched to a gene. As DNA, the CDR3 is TGTGCCAGCAGCCCAGGACAGGGGCCATATGGCTACACCTTC. Residues: CASSPGQGPYGYTF.

This rearrangement joins TRBV2 to TRBJ1-1, with 7 bases aligning to TRBD1. CDR1 is SNHLY and CDR2 is FYNNEI in the germline V gene. This CDR3 has 13 amino acids. With 10 bases clipped from V and 3 bases from J, the junction kept 8 bases outside the gene matches. The DNA of the CDR3 is TGTGCCACCAAAGGACAGGTGGACACTGAAGCTTTCTTT. Protein product: CATKGQVDTEAFF.